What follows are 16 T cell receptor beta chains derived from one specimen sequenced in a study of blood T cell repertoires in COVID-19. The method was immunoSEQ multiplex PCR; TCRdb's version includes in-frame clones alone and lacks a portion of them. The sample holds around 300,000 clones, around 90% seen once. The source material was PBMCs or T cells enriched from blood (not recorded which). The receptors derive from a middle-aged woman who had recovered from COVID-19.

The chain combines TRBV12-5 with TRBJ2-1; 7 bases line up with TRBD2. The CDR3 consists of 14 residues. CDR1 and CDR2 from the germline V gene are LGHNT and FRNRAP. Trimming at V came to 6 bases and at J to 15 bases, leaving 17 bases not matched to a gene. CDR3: CASGAWTNGGMGFF. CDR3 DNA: TGTGCTAGTGGGGCCTGGACTAACGGGGGGATGGGGTTCTTC.

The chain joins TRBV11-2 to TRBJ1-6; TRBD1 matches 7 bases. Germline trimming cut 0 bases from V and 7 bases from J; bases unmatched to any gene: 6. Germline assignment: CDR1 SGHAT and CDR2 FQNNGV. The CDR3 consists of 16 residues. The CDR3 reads CASSLELGQLNSPLHF. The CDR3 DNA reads TGTGCCAGCAGCTTAGAATTGGGACAGTTGAATTCACCCCTCCACTTT.

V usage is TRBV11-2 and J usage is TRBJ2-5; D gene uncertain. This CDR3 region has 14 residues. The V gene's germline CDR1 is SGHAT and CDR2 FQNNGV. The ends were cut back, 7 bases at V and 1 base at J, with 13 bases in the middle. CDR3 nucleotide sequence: TGTGCCAGCACGCCGGGTCAGCTCCAAGAGACCCAGTACTTC. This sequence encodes CASTPGQLQETQYF.

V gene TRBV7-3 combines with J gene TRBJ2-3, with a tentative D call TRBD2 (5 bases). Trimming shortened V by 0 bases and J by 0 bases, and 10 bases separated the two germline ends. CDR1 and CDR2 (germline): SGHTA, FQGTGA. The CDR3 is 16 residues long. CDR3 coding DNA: TGTGCCAGCAGCTTAACGAGGGTCCGGAGCACAGATACGCAGTATTTT. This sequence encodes CASSLTRVRSTDTQYF.

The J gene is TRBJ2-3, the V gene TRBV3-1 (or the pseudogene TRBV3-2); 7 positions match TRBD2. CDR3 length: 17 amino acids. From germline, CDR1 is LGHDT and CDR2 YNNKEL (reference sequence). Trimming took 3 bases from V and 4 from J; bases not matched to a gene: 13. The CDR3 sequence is CASSQELPGEGPDTQYF. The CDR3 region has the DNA TGTGCCAGCAGCCAGGAACTCCCGGGGGAGGGGCCAGATACGCAGTATTTT.

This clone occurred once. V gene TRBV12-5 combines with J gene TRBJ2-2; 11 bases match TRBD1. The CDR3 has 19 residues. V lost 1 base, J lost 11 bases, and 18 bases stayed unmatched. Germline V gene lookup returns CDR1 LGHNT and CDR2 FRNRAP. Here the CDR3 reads CASGLAAPIRRDRGFELFF. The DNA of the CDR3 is TGTGCTAGTGGTTTGGCAGCCCCAATTAGAAGGGACAGGGGGTTTGAGCTGTTTTTT.

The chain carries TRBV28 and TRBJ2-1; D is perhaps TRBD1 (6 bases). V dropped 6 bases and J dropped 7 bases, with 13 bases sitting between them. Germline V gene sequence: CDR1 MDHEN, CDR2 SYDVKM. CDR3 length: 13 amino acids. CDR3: CASRYRVGNEQFF. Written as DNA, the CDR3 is TGTGCCAGCAGGTACAGGGTTGGGAATGAGCAGTTCTTC.

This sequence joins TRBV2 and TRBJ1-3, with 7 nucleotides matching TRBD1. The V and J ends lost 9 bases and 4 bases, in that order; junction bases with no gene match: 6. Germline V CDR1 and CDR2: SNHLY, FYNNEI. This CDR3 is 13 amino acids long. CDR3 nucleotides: TGTGCCAGTACAGGGGTGAAGGGAAACACCATATATTTT. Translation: CASTGVKGNTIYF.

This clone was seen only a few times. The CDR3 DNA is TGTGCCAGCAGTTACTCGACTGGGACAGGGGACGGAAAACTGTTTTTT. Translated: CASSYSTGTGDGKLFF. This chain uses TRBV6-5 with TRBJ1-4; 10 bases are shared with TRBD1. The CDR3 has 16 residues. V shed 0 bases, J shed 10 bases, and the junction held 8 bases outside the gene matches. The germline V gene encodes CDR1 MNHEY and CDR2 SVGAGI.

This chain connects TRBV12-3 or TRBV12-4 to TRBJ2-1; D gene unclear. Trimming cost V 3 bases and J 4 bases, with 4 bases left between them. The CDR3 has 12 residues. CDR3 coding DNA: TGTGCCAGCAGTTTGTCTTACAATGAGCAGTTCTTC. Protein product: CASSLSYNEQFF.

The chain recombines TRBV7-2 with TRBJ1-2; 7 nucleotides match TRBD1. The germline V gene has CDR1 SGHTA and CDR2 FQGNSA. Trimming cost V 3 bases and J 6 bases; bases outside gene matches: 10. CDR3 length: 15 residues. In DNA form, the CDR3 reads TGTGCCAGCAGCTTCTCCCCGGGACAGCCAGATGGCTACACCTTC. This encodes CASSFSPGQPDGYTF. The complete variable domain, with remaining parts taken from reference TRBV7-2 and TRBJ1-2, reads GAGVSQSPSNKVTEKGKDVELRCDPISGHTALYWYRQSLGQGLEFLIYFQGNSAPDKSGLPSDRFSAERTGGSVSTLTIQRTQQEDSAVYLCASSFSPGQPDGYTFGSGTRLTVV.

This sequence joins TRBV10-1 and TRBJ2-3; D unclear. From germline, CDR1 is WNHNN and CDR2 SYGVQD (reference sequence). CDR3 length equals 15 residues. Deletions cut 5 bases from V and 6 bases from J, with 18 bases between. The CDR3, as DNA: TGCGCCAGCAGTTTGGATCGACACGCGCTGGATACGCAGTATTTT. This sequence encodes CASSLDRHALDTQYF.

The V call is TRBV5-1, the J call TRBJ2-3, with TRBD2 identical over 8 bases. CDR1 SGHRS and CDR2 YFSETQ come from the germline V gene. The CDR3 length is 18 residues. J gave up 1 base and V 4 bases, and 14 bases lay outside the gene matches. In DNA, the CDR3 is TGCGCCAGCAGCCCGTACCCTATACTAGCGGAGCGCACAGATACGCAGTATTTT. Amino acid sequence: CASSPYPILAERTDTQYF.

CDR3 loop: CASSAGLAGGYQETQYF. The CDR3 nucleotides are TGTGCCAGCAGCGCGGGACTAGCGGGGGGTTACCAAGAGACCCAGTACTTC. This chain uses TRBV5-5 with TRBJ2-5; 15 bases align to TRBD2. V was pared by 4 bases and J by 0 bases, with 4 bases of the junction left unmatched. The CDR3 totals 17 residues. The germline V gene encodes CDR1 SGHKS and CDR2 YYEKEE (reference sequence).

The CDR3 DNA reads as TGTGCCAGCGTCCGGGTCGGGGTCGGGTCTGGGGCCAACGTCCTGACTTTC. Its translation: CASVRVGVGSGANVLTF. V is TRBV7-9 and J is TRBJ2-6, with D maybe TRBD2 (5 bases). CDR1 is SEHNR, CDR2 FQNEAQ, per germline (reference sequence). With 8 bases removed from V and 1 base from J, the gap between germline ends came to 18 bases. This CDR3 has 17 residues.

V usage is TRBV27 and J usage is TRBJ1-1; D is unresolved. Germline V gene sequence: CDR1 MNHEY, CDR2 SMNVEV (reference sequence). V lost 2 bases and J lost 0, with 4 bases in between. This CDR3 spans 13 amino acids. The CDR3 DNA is TGTGCCAGCAGTTTAGCGATGAACACTGAAGCTTTCTTT. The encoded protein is CASSLAMNTEAFF.